This record concerns one T cell receptor beta chain sequence. TCRdb called the 5' RACE reads again in MiXCR, with one record for every CDR3 protein. The sample lists over 350,000 distinct CDR3 sequences, approximately 24% occurring once. The entry originates in a study of T-cell memory formation after mild COVID-19. The sample consisted of PBMCs or a T cell subset sorted from them (not recorded which). This sequence was found in an adult woman who had mild COVID-19 (a few samples of this study predate the infection). Cell type and time point are not known.

Written as DNA, the CDR3 is TGTGCCAGCAGTTCCGGGACAGGGTATCAGCCCCAGCATTTT. Translation: CASSSGTGYQPQHF. This chain joins TRBV28 and TRBJ1-5; 9 bases are shared with TRBD1. The V and J ends lost 4 bases and 5 bases, in that order; junction bases with no gene match: 3. The CDR3 consists of 14 residues. The germline V gene has CDR1 MDHEN and CDR2 SYDVKM.